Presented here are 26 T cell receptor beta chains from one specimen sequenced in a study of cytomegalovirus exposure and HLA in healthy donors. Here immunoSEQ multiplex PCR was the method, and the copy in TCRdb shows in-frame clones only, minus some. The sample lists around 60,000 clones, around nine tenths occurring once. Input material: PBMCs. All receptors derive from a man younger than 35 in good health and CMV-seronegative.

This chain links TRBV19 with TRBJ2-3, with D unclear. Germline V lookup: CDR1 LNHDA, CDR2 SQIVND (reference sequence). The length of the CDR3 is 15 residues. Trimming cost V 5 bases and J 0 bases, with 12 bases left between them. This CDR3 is CASSVFGGSTDTQYF. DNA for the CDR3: TGTGCCAGTAGTGTTTTTGGCGGTAGCACAGATACGCAGTATTTT.

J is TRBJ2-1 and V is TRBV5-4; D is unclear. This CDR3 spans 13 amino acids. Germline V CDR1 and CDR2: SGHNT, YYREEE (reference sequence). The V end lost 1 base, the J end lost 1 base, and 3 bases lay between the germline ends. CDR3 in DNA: TGTGCCAGCAGCTTGACATCCTACAATGAGCAGTTCTTC. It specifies CASSLTSYNEQFF.

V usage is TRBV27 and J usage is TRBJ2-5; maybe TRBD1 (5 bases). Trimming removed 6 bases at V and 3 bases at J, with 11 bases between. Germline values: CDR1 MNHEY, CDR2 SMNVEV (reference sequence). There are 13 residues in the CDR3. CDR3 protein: CASSPDRKETQYF. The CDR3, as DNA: TGTGCCAGCAGCCCCGACAGAAAAGAGACCCAGTACTTC.

For the CDR3, the DNA is TGTGCCAGCAGTTCCCCTTCCGTAGTCCCCCACAATGAGCAGTTCTTC. Translation gives CASSSPSVVPHNEQFF. The chain recombines TRBV28 with TRBJ2-1, with D uncertain. With 4 bases removed from V and 5 bases from J, the gap between germline ends came to 18 bases. Germline loops: CDR1 MDHEN, CDR2 SYDVKM. The CDR3 covers 16 residues.

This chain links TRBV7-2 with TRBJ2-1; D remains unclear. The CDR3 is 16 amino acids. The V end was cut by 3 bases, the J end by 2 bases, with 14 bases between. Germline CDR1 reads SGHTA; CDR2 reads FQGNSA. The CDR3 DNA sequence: TGTGCCAGCAGCTTGGGCAGGCGCCCTCCCTACAATGAGCAGTTCTTC. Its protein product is CASSLGRRPPYNEQFF.

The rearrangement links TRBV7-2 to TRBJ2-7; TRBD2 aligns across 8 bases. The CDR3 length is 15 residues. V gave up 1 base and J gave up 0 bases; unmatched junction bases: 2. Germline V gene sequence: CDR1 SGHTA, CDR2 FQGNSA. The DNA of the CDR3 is TGTGCCAGCAGCTTAGTAACTAGCGGCTCCTACGAGCAGTACTTC. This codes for CASSLVTSGSYEQYF.

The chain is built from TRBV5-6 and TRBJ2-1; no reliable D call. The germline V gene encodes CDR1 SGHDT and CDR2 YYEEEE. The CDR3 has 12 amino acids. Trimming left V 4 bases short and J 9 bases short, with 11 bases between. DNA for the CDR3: TGTGCCAGCAGCATGATGGAGACTGAGCAGTTCTTC. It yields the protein CASSMMETEQFF.

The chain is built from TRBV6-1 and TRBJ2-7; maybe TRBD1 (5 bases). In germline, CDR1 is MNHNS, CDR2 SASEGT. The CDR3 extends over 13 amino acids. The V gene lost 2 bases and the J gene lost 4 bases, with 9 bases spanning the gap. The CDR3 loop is CASSELRGYEQYF. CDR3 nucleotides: TGTGCCAGCAGTGAACTTAGGGGTTACGAGCAGTACTTC.

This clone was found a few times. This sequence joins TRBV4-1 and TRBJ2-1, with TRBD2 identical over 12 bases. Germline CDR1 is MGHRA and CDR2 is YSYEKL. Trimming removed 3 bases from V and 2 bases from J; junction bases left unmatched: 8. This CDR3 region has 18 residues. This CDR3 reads CASSHLSGLAGTYNEQFF. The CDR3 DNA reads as TGCGCCAGCAGCCATCTATCTGGACTAGCGGGGACCTACAATGAGCAGTTCTTC.

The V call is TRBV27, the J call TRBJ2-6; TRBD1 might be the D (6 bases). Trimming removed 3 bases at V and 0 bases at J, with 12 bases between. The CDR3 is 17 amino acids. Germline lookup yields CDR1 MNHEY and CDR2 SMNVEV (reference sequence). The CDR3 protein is CASSFRDIFSGANVLTF. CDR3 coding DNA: TGTGCCAGCAGTTTCCGGGACATCTTCTCTGGGGCCAACGTCCTGACTTTC.

CDR3 coding DNA: TGTGCCAGTAGTATGAGACAGGGAGGCAACACCATATATTTT. This translates into CASSMRQGGNTIYF. The chain has TRBV19 and TRBJ1-3, with 7 nucleotides matching TRBD1. The trim removed 3 bases at V and 7 bases at J, leaving 6 bases unmatched. CDR3 length: 14 amino acids. Germline CDR1 LNHDA, CDR2 SQIVND (reference sequence).

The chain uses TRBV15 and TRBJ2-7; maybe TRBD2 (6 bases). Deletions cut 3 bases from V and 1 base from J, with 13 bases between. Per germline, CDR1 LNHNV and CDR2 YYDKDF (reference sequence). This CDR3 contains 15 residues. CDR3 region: CATSRLAGGSYEQYF. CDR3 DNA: TGTGCCACCAGCAGGTTGGCTGGAGGGTCCTACGAGCAGTACTTC.

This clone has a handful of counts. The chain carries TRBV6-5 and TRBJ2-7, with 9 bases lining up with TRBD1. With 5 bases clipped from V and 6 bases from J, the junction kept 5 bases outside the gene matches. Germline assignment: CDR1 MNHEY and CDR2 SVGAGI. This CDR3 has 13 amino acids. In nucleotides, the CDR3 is TGTGCCAGCAGTCCACGGACAGGGGCCGAGCAGTACTTC. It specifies CASSPRTGAEQYF.

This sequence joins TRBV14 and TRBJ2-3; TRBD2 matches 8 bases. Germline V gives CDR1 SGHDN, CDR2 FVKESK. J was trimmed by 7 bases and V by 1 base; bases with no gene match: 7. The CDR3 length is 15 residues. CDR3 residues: CASSQGLAGSHTQYF. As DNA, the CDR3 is TGTGCCAGCAGCCAAGGGCTAGCGGGCTCGCATACGCAGTATTTT.

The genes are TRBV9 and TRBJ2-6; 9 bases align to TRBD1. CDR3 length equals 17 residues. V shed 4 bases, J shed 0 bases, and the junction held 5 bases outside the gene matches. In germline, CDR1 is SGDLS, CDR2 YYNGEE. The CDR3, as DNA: TGTGCCAGCAGCCTGGGACAGGGTAGCTCTGGGGCCAACGTCCTGACTTTC. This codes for CASSLGQGSSGANVLTF.

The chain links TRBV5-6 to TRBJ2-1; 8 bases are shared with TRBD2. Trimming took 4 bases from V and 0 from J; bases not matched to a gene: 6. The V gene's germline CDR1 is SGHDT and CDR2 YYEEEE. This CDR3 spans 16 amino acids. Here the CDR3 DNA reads TGTGCCAGCAGCCCGATAACTAGCGGCTCCTACAATGAGCAGTTCTTC. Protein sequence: CASSPITSGSYNEQFF. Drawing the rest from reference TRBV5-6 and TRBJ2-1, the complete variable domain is DAGVTQSPTHLIKTRGQQVTLRCSPKSGHDTVSWYQQALGQGPQFIFQYYEEEERQRGNFPDRFSGHQFPNYSSELNVNALLLGDSALYLCASSPITSGSYNEQFFGPGTRLTVL.

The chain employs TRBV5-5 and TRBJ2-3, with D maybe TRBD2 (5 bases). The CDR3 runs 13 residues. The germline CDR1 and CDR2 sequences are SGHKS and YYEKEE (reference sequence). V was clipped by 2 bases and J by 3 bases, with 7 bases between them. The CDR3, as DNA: TGTGCCAGCAGCTTTAGAGGGACAGATACGCAGTATTTT. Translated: CASSFRGTDTQYF.

The CDR3 nucleotides read TGCGCCAGCAGCCTAGCGGGATTCACAGATACGCAGTATTTT. This codes for CASSLAGFTDTQYF. This chain joins TRBV5-1 and TRBJ2-3, with TRBD2 matching over 9 bases. The J segment lost 2 bases and the V segment lost 4 bases, leaving 2 bases of the junction unmatched. CDR3 length: 14 amino acids. Per germline, CDR1 SGHRS and CDR2 YFSETQ.

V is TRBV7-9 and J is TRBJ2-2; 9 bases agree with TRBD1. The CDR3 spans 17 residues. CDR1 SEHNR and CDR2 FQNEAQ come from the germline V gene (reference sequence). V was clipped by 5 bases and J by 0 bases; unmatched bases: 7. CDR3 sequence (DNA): TGTGCCAGCAGCCCCGGACAGGGGCCCACGAACACCGGGGAGCTGTTTTTT. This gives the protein CASSPGQGPTNTGELFF.

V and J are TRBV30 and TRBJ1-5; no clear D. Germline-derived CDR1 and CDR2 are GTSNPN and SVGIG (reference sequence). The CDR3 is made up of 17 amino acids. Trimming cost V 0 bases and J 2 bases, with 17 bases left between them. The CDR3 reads CAWSVVSGKFGNQPQHF. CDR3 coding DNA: TGTGCCTGGAGTGTGGTTTCAGGTAAGTTCGGCAATCAGCCCCAGCATTTT.

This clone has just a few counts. CDR3 amino acids: CSVGGYYGYTF. The DNA of the CDR3 is TGCAGCGTAGGAGGGTACTATGGCTACACCTTC. The chain employs TRBV29-1 and TRBJ1-2; D is unresolved. Per germline, CDR1 SQVTM and CDR2 ANQGSEA. Trimming took off 6 bases at V and 3 bases at J, with 8 bases between the two ends. The CDR3 has 11 residues.

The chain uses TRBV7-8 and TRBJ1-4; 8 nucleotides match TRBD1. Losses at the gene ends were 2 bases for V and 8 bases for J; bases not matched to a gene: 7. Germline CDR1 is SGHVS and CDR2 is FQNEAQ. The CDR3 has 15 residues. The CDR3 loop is CASSLLQGAREKLFF. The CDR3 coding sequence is TGTGCCAGCAGCTTACTCCAGGGGGCGCGAGAAAAACTGTTTTTT.

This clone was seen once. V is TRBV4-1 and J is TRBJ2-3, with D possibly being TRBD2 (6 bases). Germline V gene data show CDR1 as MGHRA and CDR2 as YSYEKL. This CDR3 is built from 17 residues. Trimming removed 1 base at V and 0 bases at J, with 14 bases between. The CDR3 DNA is TGCGCCAGCAGCCAAGGGCGGGGTCTACCTAGCACAGATACGCAGTATTTT. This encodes CASSQGRGLPSTDTQYF.

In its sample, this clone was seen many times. The CDR3 loop reads CASSGGQVTPGELFF. The CDR3 DNA follows: TGTGCCAGCAGTGGGGGACAGGTTACCCCCGGGGAGCTGTTTTTT. The chain is built from TRBV2 and TRBJ2-2; TRBD1 agrees at 8 bases. CDR1 and CDR2 (germline): SNHLY, FYNNEI. The V and J ends lost 4 bases and 6 bases, in that order; junction bases with no gene match: 7. The CDR3 length is 15 residues.

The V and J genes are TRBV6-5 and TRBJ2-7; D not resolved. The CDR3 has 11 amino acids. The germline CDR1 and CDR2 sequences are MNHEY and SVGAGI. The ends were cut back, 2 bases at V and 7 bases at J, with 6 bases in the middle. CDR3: CASSYRGEQYF. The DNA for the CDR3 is TGTGCCAGCAGTTACCGAGGAGAGCAGTACTTC.

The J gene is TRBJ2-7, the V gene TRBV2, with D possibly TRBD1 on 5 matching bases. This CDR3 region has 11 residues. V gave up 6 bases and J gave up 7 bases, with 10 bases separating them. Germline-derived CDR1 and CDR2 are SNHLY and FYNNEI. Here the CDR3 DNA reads TGTGCCAGCAGGCAGGGCCTTGAGCAGTACTTC. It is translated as CASRQGLEQYF.